This T cell receptor beta chain originates from a study of blood T cell repertoires in COVID-19. Study overall: Material from acute and convalescent COVID-19 was sourced from the United States, Italy and Spain. In each case, the material was cDNA or gDNA derived from T cells, B-cell-depleted T cells, or PBMCs.

CDR1 is LNHNV, CDR2 YYDKDF, per germline (reference sequence). The CDR3 contains 15 residues. V dropped 0 bases and J dropped 5; count of bases not matched to a gene: 4. As processed by the authors: Using reference gene primer amplification, nucleated cell counts were estimated. Assay: immunoSEQ multiplex PCR; the TCRdb copy retains only in-frame clones and omits some. For V, J and clone size, that table is used; D and trimming come from the DNA. The repertoire holds 250,000 to 350,000 clones, with about 90% as singletons. This receptor was obtained from a man aged 18 to 35 with active or convalescent COVID-19. The chain has TRBV15 and TRBJ2-5; TRBD1 agrees at 9 bases. The sequencing sample was made of peripheral blood. CDR3 region: CATSRENRGLETQYF. In DNA, the CDR3 is TGTGCCACCAGCAGAGAGAACAGGGGGCTGGAGACCCAGTACTTC.